The 2 T cell receptor beta chains listed next were all sequenced from one sample in a study of identical twins. TCRdb reprocessed the 5' RACE reads via MiXCR and lists one record per CDR3 protein. The table records about 530,000 distinct CDR3 sequences, nearly 15% of them present only once. This sample was also put to use in a study of yellow fever vaccine responses in identical twins.

Material: CD4+ T cells sorted from blood. The origin of the receptors is a woman aged 18 to 35 in good health.

This clonotype was seen a few times. The rearrangement joins TRBV12-3 or TRBV12-4 to TRBJ1-6; D call uncertain. V was cut by 2 bases and J by 0 bases, with 5 bases left in between. The CDR3 runs to 15 residues. CDR3 in amino acids: CASSLTSSYNSPLHF. The CDR3 DNA follows: TGTGCCAGCAGTTTAACTAGCTCCTATAATTCACCCCTCCACTTT.

The V call is TRBV27, the J call TRBJ2-7, with 9 bases fitting TRBD2. V was pared by 5 bases and J by 2 bases, with 13 bases of the junction left unmatched. This CDR3 is 17 amino acids long. Germline values: CDR1 MNHEY, CDR2 SMNVEV (reference sequence). CDR3 region: CASSPPGGLAGTYEQYF. CDR3 in DNA: TGTGCCAGCAGTCCACCGGGGGGGCTAGCGGGAACCTACGAGCAGTACTTC.